The 4 T cell receptor beta chains below all came from one sample that was sequenced in a study of blood T cell repertoires in COVID-19. TCRdb's table, derived via immunoSEQ multiplex PCR, lists solely in-frame clones and lacks some. The sample lists 80,000 to 100,000 clones; around 74% were seen once. Sequencing was performed on peripheral blood. The receptors here all came from a man between 65 and 85 years old with COVID-19, enrolled during active disease.

The chain uses TRBV18 and TRBJ1-4, with 8 nucleotides matching TRBD1. Germline V gene sequence: CDR1 KGHSH, CDR2 LQKENI. V lost 2 bases and J lost 8; bases outside the gene matches: 7. This CDR3 is 15 amino acids long. The DNA for the CDR3 is TGTGCCAGCTCACCATCGGGGACAGGACGCGAAAAACTGTTTTTT. It specifies CASSPSGTGREKLFF.

The chain carries TRBV24-1 and TRBJ2-7; 8 positions agree with TRBD1. Germline CDR1 is KGHDR and CDR2 is SFDVKD. The J segment lost 1 base and the V segment lost 9 bases, leaving 4 bases of the junction unmatched. CDR3 length equals 13 residues. DNA of the CDR3: TGTGCCACCCTCCGGGACAGGTCCTACGAGCAGTACTTC. It codes for CATLRDRSYEQYF.

J is TRBJ1-1 and V is TRBV28; D possibly corresponds to TRBD1 (5 bases). The CDR3 contains 15 residues. In germline, CDR1 is MDHEN, CDR2 SYDVKM. Trimming took off 5 bases at V and 1 base at J, with 14 bases between the two ends. CDR3 amino acids: CASSPAGEPNTEAFF. Here the CDR3 DNA reads TGTGCCAGCAGTCCCGCGGGGGAACCGAACACTGAAGCTTTCTTT.

The genes are TRBV30 and TRBJ2-7; weak D call: TRBD2 (5 bases). CDR3 length: 16 amino acids. V dropped 3 bases and J dropped 2 bases, with 20 bases sitting between them. Germline CDR1 and CDR2: GTSNPN and SVGIG (reference sequence). CDR3: CAWSSPGKKPTYEQYF. The CDR3 nucleotides read TGTGCCTGGAGCTCCCCGGGGAAGAAACCAACCTACGAGCAGTACTTC.